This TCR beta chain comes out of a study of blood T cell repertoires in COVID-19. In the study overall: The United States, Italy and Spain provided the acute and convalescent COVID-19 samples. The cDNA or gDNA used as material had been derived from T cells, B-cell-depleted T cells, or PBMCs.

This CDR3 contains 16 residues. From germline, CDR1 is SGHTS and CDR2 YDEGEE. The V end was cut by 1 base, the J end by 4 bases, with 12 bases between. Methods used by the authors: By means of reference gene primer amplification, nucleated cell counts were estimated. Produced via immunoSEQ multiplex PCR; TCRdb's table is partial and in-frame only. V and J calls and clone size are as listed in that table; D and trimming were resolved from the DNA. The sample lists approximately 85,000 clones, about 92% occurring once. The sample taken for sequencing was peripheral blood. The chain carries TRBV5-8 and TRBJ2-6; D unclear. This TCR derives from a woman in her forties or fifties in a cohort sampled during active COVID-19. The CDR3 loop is CASSLSVDSGANVLTF. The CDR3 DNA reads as TGTGCCAGCAGCTTGTCGGTCGACTCCGGGGCCAACGTCCTGACTTTC. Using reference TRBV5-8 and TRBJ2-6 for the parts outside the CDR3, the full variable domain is EAGVTQSPTHLIKTRGQQATLRCSPISGHTSVYWYQQALGLGLQFLLWYDEGEERNRGNFPPRFSGRQFPNYSSELNVNALELEDSALYLCASSLSVDSGANVLTFGAGSRLTVL.